The 31 T cell receptor beta chains below all came from one sample that was sequenced in a study of Graves' ophthalmopathy and Graves' hyperthyroidism. Researchers took RNA transcripts and amplified TCR beta CDR3 regions from them. Following a first-round RT-PCR that used HTBI primers, a second-round multiplex PCR was carried out. Each CDR3 protein gets one entry after TCRdb re-called the multiplex PCR reads with MiXCR. The sample includes over 500,000 distinct CDR3 sequences, 22% of them seen just once. Sequencing was performed on peripheral blood. Every receptor here comes from a woman in her late teens or twenties with stable Graves' hyperthyroidism. Some clones in this sample may be carry-over from other donors' samples.

This chain connects TRBV12-3 or TRBV12-4 to TRBJ1-2, with TRBD1 matching over 8 bases. The trim removed 4 bases at V and 6 bases at J, leaving 10 bases unmatched. The CDR3 has 15 residues. The CDR3 is CASSSPSGGLDGYTF. CDR3 DNA sequence: TGTGCCAGCAGTTCTCCTTCAGGGGGCTTGGATGGCTACACCTTC.

In DNA, the CDR3 is TGTGCCAGCAGTGAGGACAGGGGGATGAACACTGAAGCTTTCTTT. It translates to CASSEDRGMNTEAFF. This rearrangement joins TRBV2 to TRBJ1-1; 10 bases line up with TRBD1. Unmatched junction bases numbered 1, after V lost 3 bases and J lost 0 bases. Germline assignment: CDR1 SNHLY and CDR2 FYNNEI. The CDR3 has 15 amino acids.

This clonotype was counted ten times or more. This chain links TRBV28 with TRBJ2-7; 7 bases agree with TRBD1. CDR1 is MDHEN and CDR2 is SYDVKM in the germline V gene. Trimming at V came to 3 bases and at J to 2 bases, leaving 4 bases not matched to a gene. The CDR3 has 14 amino acids. CDR3 sequence (DNA): TGTGCCAGCAGTTTTGGGACAGACACCTACGAGCAGTACTTC. Translated, it gives CASSFGTDTYEQYF.

This clonotype occurred a few times. J is TRBJ2-5 and V is TRBV6-5; no clear D. V dropped 0 bases and J dropped 1 base, with 12 bases sitting between them. Germline CDR1 MNHEY, CDR2 SVGAGI. The CDR3 sequence is 16 residues long. DNA for the CDR3: TGTGCCAGCAGTTACTCCGCGGCCCTATTCCAAGAGACCCAGTACTTC. Protein: CASSYSAALFQETQYF.

In its sample, this clonotype was seen a few times. V usage is TRBV2 and J usage is TRBJ2-7, with 8 bases matching TRBD1. Germline CDR1 reads SNHLY; CDR2 reads FYNNEI. The junction had 7 bases not matched to a gene; V was cut back by 8 bases and J by 1 base. The CDR3 consists of 14 residues. CDR3 sequence (DNA): TGTGCCAGCGGACAGGGCGAAGTATCCTACGAGCAGTACTTC. Translation: CASGQGEVSYEQYF.

This clonotype showed up many times. V gene TRBV6-2 or TRBV6-3 combines with J gene TRBJ2-6; the match to TRBD1 covers 7 bases. The germline gives CDR1 MNHEY, CDR2 SVGEGT. CDR3 length: 15 amino acids. V gave up 6 bases and J gave up 0 bases; unmatched junction bases: 2. CDR3 coding DNA: TGTGCCAGCAGAGCAGGGGGCTCTGGGGCCAACGTCCTGACTTTC. Translated: CASRAGGSGANVLTF.

This clonotype was recorded at least ten times. The junction differs from germline at one of its ends, possibly a read error. This chain connects TRBV2 to TRBJ2-4, with D possibly being TRBD1 (6 bases). There are 16 residues in the CDR3. Germline assignment: CDR1 SNHLY and CDR2 FYNNEI. The DNA for the CDR3 is TGTGCCAGCAGTTCTAGAGGGGGTAGGACCAAAAACATTAAGTACTTC. This gives the protein CASSSRGGRTKNIKYF.

Only a few counts were recorded for this clonotype. V and J are TRBV12-3 or TRBV12-4 and TRBJ1-2, with D uncertain. The CDR3 sequence is 13 residues long. The V gene lost 2 bases and the J gene lost 4 bases, with 8 bases spanning the gap. Written as DNA, the CDR3 is TGTGCCAGCAGTTTATTTGCTGGCTATGGCTACACCTTC. Translation gives CASSLFAGYGYTF.

This clonotype appeared many times. The chain has TRBV2 and TRBJ1-1; D unresolved. Germline CDR1 and CDR2: SNHLY and FYNNEI. V lost 7 bases and J 0 bases, leaving 9 bases between the germline ends. The CDR3 is 13 amino acids. This CDR3 reads CASKPEMNTEAFF. The CDR3 region has the DNA TGTGCCAGCAAGCCAGAAATGAACACTGAAGCTTTCTTT.

The chain couples TRBV30 to TRBJ1-6; weak D call: TRBD1 (5 bases). With 4 bases removed from V and 13 bases from J, the gap between germline ends came to 17 bases. The CDR3 loop spans 13 amino acids. CDR1 GTSNPN and CDR2 SVGIG come from the germline V gene (reference sequence). The CDR3 nucleotides read TGTGCCTGGACTCGGGGCGCGGAGGGTCCCCTCCACTTT. This encodes CAWTRGAEGPLHF.

The sample holds many counts of this clonotype. The chain has TRBV2 and TRBJ2-2; 14 bases are a match to TRBD2. J was trimmed by 3 bases and V by 6 bases; bases with no gene match: 9. The CDR3 totals 18 residues. Looked up from germline, CDR1 is SNHLY and CDR2 is FYNNEI. As DNA, the CDR3 is TGTGCCAGCAGAATCAGACTAGCGGGAGGGCCCGACACCGGGGAGCTGTTTTTT. It is translated as CASRIRLAGGPDTGELFF.

This clonotype was counted ten times or more. The chain couples TRBV27 to TRBJ2-7; tentatively, D is TRBD1 or TRBD2 (5 bases each). Germline lookup yields CDR1 MNHEY and CDR2 SMNVEV (reference sequence). The CDR3 has 14 residues. The V and J ends lost 5 bases and 1 base respectively, with 12 bases between them. CDR3 sequence (DNA): TGTGCCAGCAGTCGCTCGGGACCATCCTACGAGCAGTACTTC. This translates into CASSRSGPSYEQYF.

The rearrangement links TRBV6-1 to TRBJ1-6, with D perhaps matching TRBD1 (6 bases). Germline loops: CDR1 MNHNS, CDR2 SASEGT. The CDR3 is 15 amino acids. V lost 3 bases and J lost 9, with 15 bases in between. The CDR3 DNA is TGTGCCAGCAGTGACCTGACAGGCCTCGGTTCACCCCTCCACTTT. Its translation is CASSDLTGLGSPLHF.

The rearrangement uses TRBV18 and TRBJ2-7; no reliable D call. Germline V gene lookup returns CDR1 KGHSH and CDR2 LQKENI. CDR3 size: 13 residues. Trimming removed 4 bases from V and 5 bases from J, with 12 bases in between. The CDR3 nucleotides read TGTGCCAGCTCACTCGAAGGGATGGACGAGCAGTACTTC. As protein: CASSLEGMDEQYF. Full variable domain (rest looked up from reference TRBV18 and TRBJ2-7): NAGVMQNPRHLVRRRGQEARLRCSPMKGHSHVYWYRQLPEEGLKFMVYLQKENIIDESGMPKERFSAEFPKEGPSILRIQQVVRGDSAAYFCASSLEGMDEQYFGPGTRLTVT.

This clonotype occurred many times. The chain carries TRBV2 and TRBJ1-2; possibly TRBD1 for D (5 bases). V dropped 3 bases and J dropped 6 bases, with 14 bases sitting between them. Per germline, CDR1 SNHLY and CDR2 FYNNEI. The CDR3 contains 14 residues. The CDR3 DNA is TGTGCCAGCAGTGAGCAGGGAGGAAGCGATGGCTACACCTTC. Its protein is CASSEQGGSDGYTF.

This clonotype showed up just a few times. The CDR3 protein is CAWDRVGETQYF. CDR3 DNA: TGTGCCTGGGACAGGGTTGGTGAGACCCAGTACTTC. This chain connects TRBV30 to TRBJ2-5, with 7 bases that match TRBD1. V dropped 5 bases and J dropped 5; count of bases not matched to a gene: 5. The CDR3 length is 12 residues. The germline V gene has CDR1 GTSNPN and CDR2 SVGIG (reference sequence).

As concerns this clonotype: A junction end diverges from the germline sequence, so it may reflect a read error. CDR3 sequence reads: CASTQGGLGNTEALF. Written as DNA, the CDR3 is TGCGCCAGCACCCAAGGGGGGCTAGGGAACACTGAAGCTTTGTTT. The chain employs TRBV4-1 and TRBJ1-1; possible D gene TRBD1, 6 bases. The CDR3 extends over 15 amino acids. Germline-derived CDR1 and CDR2 are MGHRA and YSYEKL.

This clonotype was counted ten times or more. The chain recombines TRBV6-1 with TRBJ2-7, with no clear D. The germline CDR1 and CDR2 sequences are MNHNS and SASEGT. Trimming took 6 bases from V and 2 from J, leaving 14 bases between them. This CDR3 region has 14 residues. The CDR3 reads CASRRMGGTYEQYF. The CDR3 DNA reads TGTGCCAGCAGACGGATGGGTGGCACCTACGAGCAGTACTTC.

The chain joins TRBV9 to TRBJ2-2, with D perhaps matching TRBD1 or TRBD2 (5 bases each). Between the trimmed V and J ends, which lost 6 bases and 4 bases, there was a span of 10 bases. Per the germline V gene, CDR1 is SGDLS and CDR2 is YYNGEE. The CDR3 is 13 residues long. In DNA form, the CDR3 reads TGTGCCAGCAAGAACGGGGCCACCGGGGAGCTGTTTTTT. This codes for CASKNGATGELFF.

This clonotype was detected many times. The V call is TRBV28, the J call TRBJ1-6; D is possibly TRBD1 (6 bases). The CDR3 length is 18 residues. V was trimmed by 5 bases and J by 0 bases, leaving 17 bases between them. Germline V lookup: CDR1 MDHEN, CDR2 SYDVKM. CDR3 in amino acids: CASSPSDSSYSYNSPLHF. DNA for the CDR3: TGTGCCAGCAGTCCGTCGGACAGCTCCTACTCCTATAATTCACCCCTCCACTTT.

The chain carries TRBV27 and TRBJ2-2; D gene uncertain. Trimming cost V 3 bases and J 3 bases, with 8 bases left between them. Germline V gene lookup returns CDR1 MNHEY and CDR2 SMNVEV (reference sequence). CDR3 length: 14 amino acids. The CDR3 sequence: CASSFGRYTGELFF. As DNA, the CDR3 is TGTGCCAGCAGTTTCGGTCGTTACACCGGGGAGCTGTTTTTT.

At least ten counts were recorded for this clonotype. The chain has TRBV27 and TRBJ1-6, with 9 bases lining up with TRBD1. This CDR3 contains 20 residues. Looked up from germline, CDR1 is MNHEY and CDR2 is SMNVEV (reference sequence). V shed 1 base, J shed 9 bases, and the junction held 19 bases outside the gene matches. The CDR3 coding sequence is TGTGCCAGCAGTTTATTTTCCCCCCGGGACAGGGCCCTAACGAGTTCACCCCTCCACTTT. Translating it yields CASSLFSPRDRALTSSPLHF.

J is TRBJ2-7 and V is TRBV6-9; 8 bases fit TRBD2. V shed 6 bases and J 5 bases; nucleotides not matched to a gene: 9. This CDR3 has 14 amino acids. CDR1 is MNHGY, CDR2 SVAAGI, per germline. The DNA for the CDR3 is TGTGCCAGCAGAGGGGGTAGCGGGGTCAACGAGCAGTACTTC. This codes for CASRGGSGVNEQYF.

This clonotype was found many times. The V gene is TRBV7-2, the J gene TRBJ1-6; D gene unclear. CDR1 is SGHTA, CDR2 FQGNSA, per germline. V lost 2 bases and J 10 bases, leaving 15 bases between the germline ends. CDR3 length: 15 residues. The DNA for the CDR3 is TGTGCCAGCAGCTTACCCCTGGGGATAGGATCACCCCTCCACTTT. This codes for CASSLPLGIGSPLHF.

Many counts were recorded for this clonotype. This rearrangement joins TRBV12-3 or TRBV12-4 to TRBJ1-2, with D maybe TRBD1 (6 bases). Trimming cost V 5 bases and J 0 bases, with 13 bases left between them. The CDR3 length is 15 residues. The CDR3 nucleotides are TGTGCCAGCAGTATTCAGGGGAACGCTAACTATGGCTACACCTTC. Protein: CASSIQGNANYGYTF.

This clonotype was seen repeatedly, ten times or more. The gene calls are TRBV27 and TRBJ1-2; D not certain. CDR3 length: 12 amino acids. In germline, CDR1 is MNHEY, CDR2 SMNVEV (reference sequence). V dropped 8 bases and J dropped 4 bases, with 11 bases sitting between them. CDR3 DNA sequence: TGTGCCAGCCGGACCTTCCCCTATGGCTACACCTTC. It specifies CASRTFPYGYTF.

This chain connects TRBV4-3 to TRBJ1-1; no definite D call. The CDR3 loop spans 15 amino acids. Germline CDR1 reads LGHNA; CDR2 reads YSLEER. V lost 0 bases and J lost 2, with 10 bases in between. CDR3 bases: TGCGCCAGCAGCCAAGATGGAGGGCTTAACACTGAAGCTTTCTTT. Amino acids: CASSQDGGLNTEAFF.

This clonotype was seen ten or more times. This chain links TRBV28 with TRBJ2-7, with TRBD1 matching over 8 bases. The length of the CDR3 is 15 residues. V lost 3 bases, J lost 2 bases, and 6 bases stayed unmatched. Germline CDR1 is MDHEN and CDR2 is SYDVKM. CDR3 bases: TGTGCCAGCAGTTTCTCAGGGGGCCCTGCCTACGAGCAGTACTTC. Its translation is CASSFSGGPAYEQYF. The complete variable domain, with remaining parts taken from reference TRBV28 and TRBJ2-7, reads DVKVTQSSRYLVKRTGEKVFLECVQDMDHENMFWYRQDPGLGLRLIYFSYDVKMKEKGDIPEGYSVSREKKERFSLILESASTNQTSMYLCASSFSGGPAYEQYFGPGTRLTVT.

V and J are TRBV2 and TRBJ2-5, with D possibly TRBD1 on 5 matching bases. Germline lookup yields CDR1 SNHLY and CDR2 FYNNEI. The CDR3 loop spans 15 amino acids. V gave up 3 bases and J gave up 5 bases, with 16 bases separating them. In nucleotides, the CDR3 is TGTGCCAGCAGTGAGAGTAGGGGCAGCACGGAGACCCAGTACTTC. This translates into CASSESRGSTETQYF. Combining the CDR3 with reference TRBV2 and TRBJ2-5 gives the whole variable domain EPEVTQTPSHQVTQMGQEVILRCVPISNHLYFYWYRQILGQKVEFLVSFYNNEISEKSEIFDDQFSVERPDGSNFTLKIRSTKLEDSAMYFCASSESRGSTETQYFGPGTRLLVL.

This clonotype was found a few times. The V call is TRBV28, the J call TRBJ2-7; perhaps TRBD2 as D (6 bases). This CDR3 has 12 residues. V lost 6 bases to trimming and J lost 3 bases, with 9 bases between them. Germline assignment: CDR1 MDHEN and CDR2 SYDVKM. CDR3 bases: TGTGCCAGCAGGCGGGGTGACTACGAGCAGTACTTC. It encodes CASRRGDYEQYF.

This clonotype came up a few times. V and J are TRBV4-1 and TRBJ2-7; D unclear. The length of the CDR3 is 14 residues. V shed 0 bases and J shed 2 bases, with 8 bases lying between them. From germline, CDR1 is MGHRA and CDR2 YSYEKL. Written as DNA, the CDR3 is TGCGCCAGCAGCCAAGATACCAGCACCTACGAGCAGTACTTC. Amino acid sequence: CASSQDTSTYEQYF.